The 25 T cell receptor beta chains below were found in one sample sequenced in a study of OX40 agonist ivuxolimab in advanced cancers. The library was built by means of the immunoSEQ multiplex PCR assay. TCRdb mirrors the immuneACCESS table, restricted to in-frame sequences. Some clones are absent from its copies; in checked studies, under half trace to an unresolved V gene, and the reason for the others is unknown. The sample records 20,000 to 25,000 clones, 70% to 90% of which are singletons. Clones ranked in the top ten supply roughly half of the sample. The input for sequencing was CD4+ or CD8+ T cells sorted from blood, taken in a trial of the OX40 agonist ivuxolimab. These receptors originate from an adult with an advanced solid tumor such as melanoma, head and neck, liver or kidney cancer.

This clone was detected only once. The chain has TRBV7-6 and TRBJ2-4, with no clear D. The CDR3 loop spans 17 amino acids. Trimming pared 6 bases from V and 3 bases from J, leaving 21 bases between. Per the germline V gene, CDR1 is SGHVS and CDR2 is FNYEAQ. The CDR3 coding sequence is TGTGCCAGCAGGTCGACTCCGCGTTACACCCGCAAAAACATTCAGTACTTC. Amino acids: CASRSTPRYTRKNIQYF. Complete variable domain (other parts from reference TRBV7-6 and TRBJ2-4): GAGVSQSPRYKVTKRGQDVALRCDPISGHVSLYWYRQALGQGPEFLTYFNYEAQQDKSGLPNDRFSAERPEGSISTLTIQRTEQRDSAMYRCASRSTPRYTRKNIQYFGAGTRLSVL.

The V gene is TRBV5-6, the J gene TRBJ1-5; no firm D call. The CDR3 has 15 residues. The V end lost 1 base, the J end lost 0 bases, and 8 bases lay between the germline ends. Per germline, CDR1 SGHDT and CDR2 YYEEEE. This CDR3 reads CASSLFLYSNQPQHF. Written as DNA, the CDR3 is TGTGCCAGCAGCTTGTTCCTATATAGCAATCAGCCCCAGCATTTT.

The chain is built from TRBV27 and TRBJ1-1; D remains unclear. There are 14 residues in the CDR3. Germline assignment: CDR1 MNHEY and CDR2 SMNVEV (reference sequence). The V end was cut by 3 bases, the J end by 13 bases, with 21 bases between. This CDR3 is CASSFLGNAGSDFF. As DNA, the CDR3 is TGTGCCAGCAGTTTTTTAGGTAACGCCGGAAGTGATTTCTTT.

The rearrangement links TRBV29-1 to TRBJ2-1; 8 nucleotides line up with TRBD1. CDR3 length equals 14 residues. Trimming removed 7 bases from V and 0 bases from J; junction bases left unmatched: 5. From germline, CDR1 is SQVTM and CDR2 ANQGSEA. CDR3 DNA: TGCAGCGCATGGACAGGGAACTCCTACAATGAGCAGTTCTTC. Its translation: CSAWTGNSYNEQFF.

This clone was detected only once. The chain has TRBV19 and TRBJ2-3; tentative D call: TRBD1 (5 bases). Looked up from germline, CDR1 is LNHDA and CDR2 is SQIVND (reference sequence). Trimming pared 8 bases from V and 2 bases from J, leaving 11 bases between. The CDR3 is made up of 13 amino acids. The CDR3 region has the DNA TGTGCCAGTTTCGACAGACTCACAGATACGCAGTATTTT. It encodes CASFDRLTDTQYF.

The rearrangement uses TRBV9 and TRBJ1-3; 9 nucleotides line up with TRBD1. Per germline, CDR1 SGDLS and CDR2 YYNGEE. The CDR3 runs 16 residues. Trimming removed 4 bases from V and 0 bases from J; junction bases left unmatched: 5. The CDR3 nucleotides are TGTGCCAGCAGCTTGGACAGGGGCCTCTCTGGAAACACCATATATTTT. Translating gives CASSLDRGLSGNTIYF. The whole variable domain, filled in from reference TRBV9 and TRBJ1-3, reads DSGVTQTPKHLITATGQRVTLRCSPRSGDLSVYWYQQSLDQGLQFLIQYYNGEERAKGNILERFSAQQFPDLHSELNLSSLELGDSALYFCASSLDRGLSGNTIYFGEGSWLTVV.

The chain combines TRBV4-3 with TRBJ2-2; the D gene is possibly TRBD1 (5 bases). CDR1 is LGHNA and CDR2 is YSLEER in the germline V gene. The CDR3 length is 17 residues. Trimming pared 0 bases from V and 1 base from J, leaving 12 bases between. The chain's CDR3 is CASSQDPGPLNTGELFF. The CDR3 nucleotides read TGCGCCAGCAGCCAAGATCCAGGGCCACTGAACACCGGGGAGCTGTTTTTT.

This clone has more than one count but fewer than ten. The chain carries TRBV4-3 and TRBJ2-6; TRBD2 agrees at 7 bases. The trim removed 4 bases at V and 2 bases at J, leaving 11 bases unmatched. The CDR3 runs 18 residues. Germline V gene sequence: CDR1 LGHNA, CDR2 YSLEER. The CDR3 DNA reads as TGCGCCAGCAGCCTCGAGTGGGGGGGTGGAACTGGGGCCAACGTCCTGACTTTC. Its translation is CASSLEWGGGTGANVLTF.

The rearrangement joins TRBV7-2 to TRBJ1-6; D unclear. This CDR3 spans 13 amino acids. Germline assignment: CDR1 SGHTA and CDR2 FQGNSA. Trimming shortened V by 0 bases and J by 9 bases, and 6 bases separated the two germline ends. This CDR3 is CASSLAEGSPLHF. In DNA form, the CDR3 reads TGTGCCAGCAGCTTAGCGGAGGGTTCACCCCTCCACTTT.

This clone occurred once. The gene calls are TRBV5-3 and TRBJ1-5; no clear D. TRBV5-3 belongs to the ORF category, with a function that is uncertain. CDR3 length: 21 amino acids. V shed 7 bases and J shed 0 bases, with 32 bases lying between them. The CDR3 nucleotides read TGTGCCAGACTCTATGGAGACCATATCTATGGAGACCCTTATAGCAATCAGCCCCAGCATTTT. Translation gives CARLYGDHIYGDPYSNQPQHF.

This chain links TRBV9 with TRBJ1-1; TRBD1 might be the D (5 bases). This CDR3 has 15 residues. The V gene's germline CDR1 is SGDLS and CDR2 YYNGEE. V shed 3 bases and J shed 1 base, with 13 bases lying between them. CDR3: CASSGGQIRNTEAFF. The CDR3 DNA is TGTGCCAGCAGCGGGGGCCAGATTCGGAACACTGAAGCTTTCTTT. The whole variable domain, filled in from reference TRBV9 and TRBJ1-1, reads DSGVTQTPKHLITATGQRVTLRCSPRSGDLSVYWYQQSLDQGLQFLIQYYNGEERAKGNILERFSAQQFPDLHSELNLSSLELGDSALYFCASSGGQIRNTEAFFGQGTRLTVV.

The rearrangement uses TRBV5-6 and TRBJ2-1; D unclear. This CDR3 comprises 11 residues. V was cut by 0 bases and J by 14 bases, with 9 bases left in between. The germline V gene encodes CDR1 SGHDT and CDR2 YYEEEE. CDR3 DNA: TGTGCCAGCAGCTTGGCCGAAAGCGAGTTCTTC. It codes for CASSLAESEFF.

This chain connects TRBV29-1 to TRBJ2-2; tentatively, D is TRBD1 (6 bases). The V end was cut by 5 bases, the J end by 4 bases, with 11 bases between. Germline V lookup: CDR1 SQVTM, CDR2 ANQGSEA. The CDR3 has 13 residues. The CDR3 nucleotides read TGCAGCGTTAGGACAGAGAGCACCGGGGAGCTGTTTTTT. Translation gives CSVRTESTGELFF.

The chain employs TRBV7-9 and TRBJ2-7, with 12 positions matching TRBD2. Germline lookup yields CDR1 SEHNR and CDR2 FQNEAQ (reference sequence). After removal of 5 bases from V and 2 bases from J, the junction contained 4 bases not matched to a gene. The CDR3 totals 15 residues. Here the CDR3 DNA reads TGTGCCAGCAGCCAAGGACTAGCGGGAACCTACGAGCAGTACTTC. Its protein is CASSQGLAGTYEQYF. The entire variable domain, with the rest obtained from reference TRBV7-9 and TRBJ2-7, is as follows: DTGVSQNPRHKITKRGQNVTFRCDPISEHNRLYWYRQTLGQGPEFLTYFQNEAQLEKSRLLSDRFSAERPKGSFSTLEIQRTEQGDSAMYLCASSQGLAGTYEQYFGPGTRLTVT.

This clone was counted a few times. The V and J genes are TRBV4-3 and TRBJ2-2; D call uncertain. Trimming took off 0 bases at V and 1 base at J, with 6 bases between the two ends. The CDR3 sequence is 15 residues long. Germline V gene data show CDR1 as LGHNA and CDR2 as YSLEER. CDR3 sequence: CASSQEKWNTGELFF. For the CDR3, the DNA is TGCGCCAGCAGCCAAGAGAAGTGGAACACCGGGGAGCTGTTTTTT.

This rearrangement joins TRBV2 to TRBJ2-1; D call uncertain. Trimming cost V 3 bases and J 0 bases, with 6 bases left between them. CDR3 length equals 14 residues. Per the germline V gene, CDR1 is SNHLY and CDR2 is FYNNEI. The CDR3 sequence is CASSDIVSYNEQFF. In DNA, the CDR3 is TGTGCCAGCAGTGATATAGTCTCCTACAATGAGCAGTTCTTC.

This rearrangement joins TRBV29-1 to TRBJ2-5; D is uncertain. Trimming shortened V by 4 bases and J by 4 bases, and 10 bases separated the two germline ends. The CDR3 loop spans 12 amino acids. Per the germline V gene, CDR1 is SQVTM and CDR2 is ANQGSEA. The CDR3 loop reads CSVGVTPETQYF. In DNA, the CDR3 is TGCAGCGTTGGGGTTACTCCAGAGACCCAGTACTTC. Full variable domain (remainder filled in from reference TRBV29-1 and TRBJ2-5): SAVISQKPSRDICQRGTSLTIQCQVDSQVTMMFWYRQQPGQSLTLIATANQGSEATYESGFVIDKFPISRPNLTFSTLTVSNMSPEDSSIYLCSVGVTPETQYFGPGTRLLVL.

The chain couples TRBV19 to TRBJ1-3; D gene unclear. Looked up from germline, CDR1 is LNHDA and CDR2 is SQIVND (reference sequence). CDR3 size: 14 residues. V lost 6 bases and J lost 4, with 13 bases in between. The CDR3 reads CASSPLFAGNTIYF. CDR3 DNA sequence: TGTGCCAGTAGCCCTCTTTTCGCGGGAAACACCATATATTTT.

This clone was counted a single time. This chain uses TRBV6-6 with TRBJ2-7; no clear D gene. CDR1 is MNHNY, CDR2 SVGAGI, per germline (reference sequence). The V gene lost 3 bases and the J gene lost 1 base, with 16 bases spanning the gap. This CDR3 comprises 16 residues. CDR3 nucleotides: TGTGCCAGCAGTTATTCCCTCTTATCGGCATCCTACGAGCAGTACTTC. It encodes CASSYSLLSASYEQYF.

V is TRBV13 and J is TRBJ2-4; 11 nucleotides agree with TRBD2. V shed 4 bases and J 8 bases; nucleotides not matched to a gene: 7. In germline, CDR1 is PRHDT, CDR2 FYEKMQ (reference sequence). CDR3 length: 15 residues. The CDR3 spells CASSSSLAGGYIQYF. The CDR3 DNA reads TGTGCCAGCAGCTCTTCTTTAGCGGGAGGGTACATTCAGTACTTC.

The chain employs TRBV7-9 and TRBJ1-1; D not resolved. The V end was cut by 2 bases, the J end by 0 bases, with 4 bases between. Germline CDR1 SEHNR, CDR2 FQNEAQ (reference sequence). The CDR3 is 13 amino acids. Here the CDR3 reads CASSLNVNTEAFF. The CDR3 DNA is TGTGCCAGCAGCTTAAACGTGAACACTGAAGCTTTCTTT.

This clone appeared a single time. The rearrangement uses TRBV5-8 and TRBJ2-1; D unclear. The V end was cut by 4 bases, the J end by 14 bases, with 13 bases between. There are 11 residues in the CDR3. Looked up from germline, CDR1 is SGHTS and CDR2 is YDEGEE. This chain's CDR3 is CASSARPTEFF. CDR3 nucleotides: TGTGCCAGCAGCGCAAGGCCGACGGAGTTCTTC.

This clone was counted a single time. CDR3 protein: CASSDLQYTEAFF. The CDR3 DNA sequence: TGTGCCAGCAGCGATCTTCAGTACACTGAAGCTTTCTTT. The rearrangement uses TRBV5-6 and TRBJ1-1, with D uncertain. The CDR3 has 13 residues. The V end lost 4 bases, the J end lost 3 bases, and 10 bases lay between the germline ends. Germline CDR1 is SGHDT and CDR2 is YYEEEE.

The rearrangement joins TRBV25-1 to TRBJ2-4; 7 bases fit TRBD2. The CDR3 has 17 residues. CDR1 and CDR2 from the germline V gene are MGHDK and SYGVNS. The V and J ends lost 4 bases and 5 bases, in that order; junction bases with no gene match: 14. In DNA, the CDR3 is TGTGCCAGCAGTGTCCCTATCCCAGGGAGGGTTGAAAACATTCAGTACTTC. This gives the protein CASSVPIPGRVENIQYF.

This chain joins TRBV6-6 and TRBJ2-2, with unresolved D. This CDR3 has 12 residues. Deletions cut 6 bases from V and 7 bases from J, with 9 bases between. Germline values: CDR1 MNHNY, CDR2 SVGAGI (reference sequence). In nucleotides, the CDR3 is TGTGCCAGCAGCCCCGAAGGCGGGGAGCTGTTTTTT. Amino acid sequence: CASSPEGGELFF.